These 18 T cell receptor beta chains came from one sample sequenced in a study of blood T cells in healthy people across ages (dated by TCRdb to the mid-2010s). The library came from 5' RACE. TCRdb lists the instrument as Illumina HiSeq 2500. A second PCR of roughly 6 to 12 cycles was run with a J-beta primer mix and a sample-barcoded 5' primer. TCRdb handled the public reads itself, with Q25 trimming in fastp and clone calling in MiXCR, and kept productive beta chains. A single entry per CDR3 protein holds the most common genes and DNA from its merged rows. The sample table lists approximately 940,000 distinct CDR3 sequences, roughly 50% of them with a count of one. The top ten clones comprise roughly 13% of the sample. Sequencing used blood. These receptors were collected from a man aged 30 to 45 in good health.

The J gene is TRBJ1-4, the V gene TRBV4-3; D is unclear. In germline, CDR1 is LGHNA, CDR2 YSLEER. The CDR3 has 14 amino acids. Trimming stripped 0 bases from V and 6 bases from J, with 8 bases between. In nucleotides, the CDR3 is TGCGCCAGCAGCCAAGACGGCGGGGATGAAAAACTGTTTTTT. Encoded protein: CASSQDGGDEKLFF.

The rearrangement uses TRBV27 and TRBJ1-2; 7 bases match TRBD1. Germline CDR1 and CDR2: MNHEY and SMNVEV (reference sequence). The trim removed 0 bases at V and 4 bases at J, leaving 11 bases unmatched. The CDR3 runs to 17 residues. The CDR3, as DNA: TGTGCCAGCAGTTTATCGTATTTGGGGGACAGATTCTATGGCTACACCTTC. Translated, it gives CASSLSYLGDRFYGYTF.

The chain has TRBV30 and TRBJ2-7; D is unresolved. The V end lost 1 base, the J end lost 3 bases, and 7 bases lay between the germline ends. The CDR3 has 12 amino acids. Germline V gene lookup returns CDR1 GTSNPN and CDR2 SVGIG (reference sequence). CDR3 nucleotides: TGTGCCTGGAGTGGCATGAGCTACGAGCAGTACTTC. Amino acid sequence: CAWSGMSYEQYF.

V gene TRBV2 combines with J gene TRBJ2-5; TRBD1 matches 10 bases. This CDR3 contains 15 residues. CDR1 SNHLY and CDR2 FYNNEI come from the germline V gene. The junction had 4 bases not matched to a gene; V was cut back by 4 bases and J by 2 bases. The DNA for the CDR3 is TGTGCCAGCAGTGTCACGGGACAGGGGCAAGAGACCCAGTACTTC. It specifies CASSVTGQGQETQYF.

The table lists this clonotype with a few counts. The gene calls are TRBV15 and TRBJ2-1; D remains unclear. CDR1 and CDR2 from the germline V gene are LNHNV and YYDKDF (reference sequence). The CDR3 is 13 amino acids. Trimming cost V 5 bases and J 6 bases, with 11 bases left between them. CDR3 DNA sequence: TGTGCCACCAGCCGCCTGTATTCCAATGAGCAGTTCTTC. It specifies CATSRLYSNEQFF.

This chain connects TRBV6-1 to TRBJ1-6; TRBD1 might be the D (6 bases). V was pared by 0 bases and J by 9 bases, with 12 bases between. This CDR3 has 15 amino acids. Germline CDR1 MNHNS, CDR2 SASEGT. The CDR3 nucleotides are TGTGCCAGCAGTGAAGCCGACAGGCTACTTTCACCCCTCCACTTT. It yields the protein CASSEADRLLSPLHF.

The chain uses TRBV7-2 and TRBJ2-2, with 11 positions matching TRBD2. J lost 3 bases, V lost 1 base, and 4 bases had no gene match. From germline, CDR1 is SGHTA and CDR2 FQGNSA. The length of the CDR3 is 17 residues. The CDR3 loop is CASSLGPLAGDTGELFF. The CDR3 region has the DNA TGTGCCAGCAGCTTAGGGCCACTAGCGGGAGACACCGGGGAGCTGTTTTTT. The variable domain in full, with the rest retrieved from reference TRBV7-2 and TRBJ2-2, is GAGVSQSPSNKVTEKGKDVELRCDPISGHTALYWYRQSLGQGLEFLIYFQGNSAPDKSGLPSDRFSAERTGGSVSTLTIQRTQQEDSAVYLCASSLGPLAGDTGELFFGEGSRLTVL.

This clonotype was seen more than once but under ten times. V gene TRBV6-2 or TRBV6-3 combines with J gene TRBJ2-5, with D perhaps matching TRBD1 (5 bases). Trimming stripped 5 bases from V and 1 base from J, with 14 bases between. Germline values: CDR1 MNHEY, CDR2 SVGEGT. This CDR3 region has 15 residues. CDR3 sequence (DNA): TGTGCCAGCAGTAGAGAAGACAGACTCCAAGAGACCCAGTACTTC. Its translation is CASSREDRLQETQYF.

This clonotype was seen only a few times. The chain has TRBV28 and TRBJ2-1; 11 positions agree with TRBD2. This CDR3 has 19 residues. Germline values: CDR1 MDHEN, CDR2 SYDVKM. With 5 bases clipped from V and 2 bases from J, the junction kept 14 bases outside the gene matches. The DNA of the CDR3 is TGTGCCAGCAGTGTCCAACGTAAGACTAGCGGGGCGACCTACAATGAGCAGTTCTTC. Protein sequence: CASSVQRKTSGATYNEQFF.

Here the CDR3 reads CASSKNLAGGHYEQYF. Here the CDR3 DNA reads TGTGCCAGCAGCAAAAATCTAGCGGGGGGCCACTACGAGCAGTACTTC. The chain has TRBV21-1 and TRBJ2-4; the table's D call, TRBD2, has no DNA check behind it. The DNA end favors TRBJ2-7, so the J call may be wrong. TRBV21-1 is designated a pseudogene. CDR3 size: 16 residues.

The J gene is TRBJ2-1, the V gene TRBV5-6; 7 nucleotides agree with TRBD2. The CDR3 is 19 amino acids. Losses at the gene ends were 4 bases for V and 3 bases for J; bases not matched to a gene: 19. Germline CDR1 reads SGHDT; CDR2 reads YYEEEE. The CDR3 reads CASSLQGGRRLSDYNEQFF. The CDR3 DNA reads as TGTGCCAGCAGCCTGCAGGGAGGGCGCCGGCTGAGTGACTACAATGAGCAGTTCTTC.

This chain uses TRBV6-5 with TRBJ2-6; the D is unclear. The CDR3 spans 12 residues. Germline V gene sequence: CDR1 MNHEY, CDR2 SVGAGI. V lost 10 bases and J 0 bases, leaving 4 bases between the germline ends. The CDR3 DNA follows: TGTGCCACGTTCTCTGGGGCCAACGTCCTGACTTTC. This codes for CATFSGANVLTF.

This chain links TRBV20-1 with TRBJ2-5, with 8 bases aligning to TRBD2. The CDR3 is 17 residues long. CDR1 is DFQATT, CDR2 SNEGSKA, per germline (reference sequence). The trim removed 0 bases at V and 4 bases at J, leaving 13 bases unmatched. The CDR3 DNA follows: TGCAGTGCTAGAGATCACCGAGTAGCGGGGTTCCGAGAGACCCAGTACTTC. Translating gives CSARDHRVAGFRETQYF.

This clonotype was detected many times. This sequence joins TRBV10-3 and TRBJ2-3; TRBD2 matches at 7 bases. There are 15 residues in the CDR3. The V and J ends lost 10 bases and 2 bases, in that order; junction bases with no gene match: 12. Per the germline V gene, CDR1 is ENHRY and CDR2 is SYGVKD. This chain's CDR3 is CATCSGSRNTDTQYF. The CDR3 bases are TGTGCCACCTGTAGCGGGTCTCGGAACACAGATACGCAGTATTTT.

V usage is TRBV20-1 and J usage is TRBJ2-7; 9 bases align to TRBD2. Germline V CDR1 and CDR2: DFQATT, SNEGSKA (reference sequence). There are 14 residues in the CDR3. V dropped 2 bases and J dropped 5; count of bases not matched to a gene: 7. As DNA, the CDR3 is TGCAGTGCTAGACAGGCCGGCGGGGGGGACGAGCAGTACTTC. Amino acids: CSARQAGGGDEQYF.

This clonotype was seen a single time. The gene calls are TRBV5-4 and TRBJ2-4; D may be TRBD1 (6 bases). Germline V gene lookup returns CDR1 SGHNT and CDR2 YYREEE (reference sequence). The CDR3 is made up of 15 amino acids. Trimming shortened V by 4 bases and J by 2 bases, and 13 bases separated the two germline ends. The CDR3 bases are TGTGCCAGCAGCCGGGACATGTCAACCAAAAACATTCAGTACTTC. This sequence encodes CASSRDMSTKNIQYF.

The chain recombines TRBV30 with TRBJ2-5; D call uncertain. There are 12 residues in the CDR3. The V and J ends lost 2 bases and 2 bases respectively, with 6 bases between them. From germline, CDR1 is GTSNPN and CDR2 SVGIG (reference sequence). CDR3 sequence reads: CAWSSGQETQYF. For the CDR3, the DNA is TGTGCCTGGAGTTCCGGTCAAGAGACCCAGTACTTC. Using reference TRBV30 and TRBJ2-5 for the parts outside the CDR3, the full variable domain is SQTIHQWPATLVQPVGSPLSLECTVEGTSNPNLYWYRQAAGRGLQLLFYSVGIGQISSEVPQNLSASRPQDRQFILSSKKLLLSDSGFYLCAWSSGQETQYFGPGTRLLVL.

The rearrangement uses TRBV6-2 or TRBV6-3 and TRBJ2-3; TRBD2 aligns across 9 bases. This CDR3 spans 16 amino acids. V gave up 2 bases and J gave up 6 bases; unmatched junction bases: 9. CDR1 and CDR2 from the germline V gene are MNHEY and SVGEGT. CDR3 region: CASSYGLAGSVDTQYF. In DNA, the CDR3 is TGTGCCAGCAGTTACGGGCTAGCGGGGAGTGTGGATACGCAGTATTTT.